This T cell receptor (beta chain) emerged from a study of blood T cell repertoires in COVID-19 (dated by TCRdb to 2020 to 2022). Regarding the study in general: Samples covering the acute and convalescent phases of COVID-19 were provided by collaborators in the United States, Italy and Spain. Where available, HLA class I and class II types were taken from metadata supplied by the sample provider and were not determined by assay-based typing. Subjects who had been exposed to COVID-19, were actively infected with it, or had recovered from it provided the deeply sampled blood TCRbeta repertoires that made up the dataset. The material from the prospective study consisted of cDNA or gDNA derived from T cells, B-cell-depleted T cells, or PBMCs. The repertoires were released in a freely available public database meant as a resource for research on the immune response to SARS-CoV-2. Sample metadata almost always included a de-identified subject ID, COVID-19 status, age in years and sex. The samples were drawn from the first 160 participants of the ongoing ImmuneRACE study and from 1,254 subjects provided by 6 global collaborators.

TCRbeta CDR3 regions were amplified from genomic DNA by means of the immunoSEQ Assay, a bias-controlled multiplex PCR. From the authors' description of their analysis: Within the assay, amplification of reference gene primers was used to estimate how many nucleated cells each sample contained. To quantify the absolute abundance of each unique TCRbeta CDR3 rearrangement, sequence reads were collapsed and filtered. For each sample, productive Simpson clonality was calculated by taking the square root of Simpson's diversity index across productive rearrangements. As stored in TCRdb, this immuneACCESS dataset retains in-frame rearrangements with V and J assigned. A fraction of the clones does not appear; measured against another copy, unresolved V genes explain less than half of the discrepancy, and the remainder lacks a known reason. From that table come the V and J calls and clone size; the DNA was used to work out D and trimming. For this sample the table gives 70,000 to 75,000 clones, of which roughly four fifths were detected only once. Clones ranked in the top ten supply 28% of the sample.

The CDR3, from cysteine to phenylalanine, totals 13 residues. Only CDR3 DNA remains: 39 bases, in frame from the first base. CDR1 and CDR2 were assigned from the germline V gene (reference sequence) as LGHDT and YNNKEL. Deletion took 4 bases off V and 3 bases off J, with a span of 10 bases between the germline ends. Study-level results and caveats: How much clinical and demographic metadata was included differed by source and by participant, and the metadata was provided uncurated.

Whole blood was collected in K2EDTA tubes by collaborating institutions according to the institutions' own protocols. For TCRbeta analysis, collaborator samples were shipped as frozen whole blood, as isolated PBMCs, or as DNA extracted from either sample type. With regard to this clone: There is no known antigen for this receptor. No per-base quality is available; no much larger clone lies one base away.

Sequencing was carried out using peripheral blood. The sequence joins TRBV3-1 (or the pseudogene TRBV3-2) to TRBJ2-7; TRBD1 might be the D gene, on 6 matching bases. The source of this sequence is an older man with acute or convalescent COVID-19. The sequenced DNA: TGTGCCAGCAGCCCGGGACAAGGCTACGAGCAGTACTTC. It specifies CASSPGQGYEQYF.